This TCR beta chain is from a study of CD8+ T cells in alopecia areata. Study-wide results and caveats: Mice showed clearer TCR sharing than patients did, a gap that was possibly HLA-related. Elevated clonality characterized lesional scalp relative to normal scalp, particularly in alopecia totalis/universalis.

V lost 1 base and J 0 bases, leaving 18 bases between the germline ends. Germline V gives CDR1 LGHNA, CDR2 YSLEER. The CDR3 loop spans 18 amino acids. cDNA prepared by RNA extraction and subsequent reverse transcription served as the template for sequencing. Produced via immunoSEQ multiplex PCR; TCRdb's table is partial and in-frame only. The sample lists some 180,000 clones; 63% were seen once. Individuals with alopecia areata gave both lesional scalp punch biopsies and peripheral blood for collection. Remarks on this clone: Its target is not known.

The sample here was CD4+ T cells sorted from blood, taken at week 0. The source is a human donor with alopecia areata. The V and J genes are TRBV4-3 and TRBJ1-1; D perhaps matches TRBD1 (6 bases). The CDR3 DNA is TGCGCCAGCAGCCAAGCGAGTAGAACGGACAGCTTGAACACTGAAGCTTTCTTT. As protein: CASSQASRTDSLNTEAFF.